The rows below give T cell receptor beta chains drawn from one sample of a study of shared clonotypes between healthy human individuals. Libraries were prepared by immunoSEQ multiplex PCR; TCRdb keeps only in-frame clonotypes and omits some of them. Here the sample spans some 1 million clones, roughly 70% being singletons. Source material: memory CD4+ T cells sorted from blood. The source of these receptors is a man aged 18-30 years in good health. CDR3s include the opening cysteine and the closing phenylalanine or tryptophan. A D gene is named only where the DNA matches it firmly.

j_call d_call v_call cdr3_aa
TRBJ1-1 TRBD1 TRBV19 CASRTGVAAFF
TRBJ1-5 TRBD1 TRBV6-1 CASSGGQGASQPQHF
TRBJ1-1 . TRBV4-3 CASSLRARLSNTEAFF
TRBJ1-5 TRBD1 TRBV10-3 CAISTGEGTQPQHF
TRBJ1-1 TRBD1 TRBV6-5 CASSSDRELGEAFF
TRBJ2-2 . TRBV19 CASSIGAGVTGELFF
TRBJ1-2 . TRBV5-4 CASSSPRDTYGYTF
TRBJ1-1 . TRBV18 CASSPSDTRGAFF
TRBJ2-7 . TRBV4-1 CASSQVQVPYEQYF
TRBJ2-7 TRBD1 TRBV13 CASSRIGGYFYEQYF
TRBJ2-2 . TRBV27 CASTRSKGNTGELFF
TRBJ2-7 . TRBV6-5 CASNQGSRGEQYF
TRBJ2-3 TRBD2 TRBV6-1 CATRRGGLLTDTQYF
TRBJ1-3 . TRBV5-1 CASSLQEQSSGNTIYF
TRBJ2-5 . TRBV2 CASGSGTRQETQYF
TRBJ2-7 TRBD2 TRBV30 CAWNLAASYEQYF
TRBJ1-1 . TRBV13 CASSLSQNTEAFF
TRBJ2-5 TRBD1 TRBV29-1 CSGRDRGLETQYF
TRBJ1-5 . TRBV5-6 CASSLGLRADQPQHF
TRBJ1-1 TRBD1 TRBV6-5 CASGRDRGTEAFF
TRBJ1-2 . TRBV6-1 CASTSGSLHNYGYTF
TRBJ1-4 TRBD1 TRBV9 CASSPGQGYSSRVEKLFF
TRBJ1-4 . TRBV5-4 CASSLATGATNEKLFF
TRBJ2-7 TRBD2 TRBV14 CASSPWDGTTYEQYF
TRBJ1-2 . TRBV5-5 CASSYRDLAGYGYTF
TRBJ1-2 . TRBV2 CASSGDGSYGYTF
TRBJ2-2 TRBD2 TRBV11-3 CASSSGLAGGTGELFF